The 25 T cell receptor beta chains listed next were all sequenced from one sample in a study of cytomegalovirus exposure and HLA in healthy donors. The primer mix had 60 Vbeta and 13 Jbeta primers. Sequencing used immunoSEQ multiplex PCR; TCRdb keeps in-frame clones, though not all of them. Of about 130,000 clones listed, roughly 80% are singletons. The sequenced sample consisted of PBMCs. The receptors were sampled from a girl under 10 years old in good health and CMV-seronegative.

This chain connects TRBV14 to TRBJ2-4; D possibly corresponds to TRBD1 (6 bases). Germline loops: CDR1 SGHDN, CDR2 FVKESK. V was pared by 3 bases and J by 8 bases, with 8 bases between. The CDR3 is 12 residues long. CDR3 protein: CASSQDSYIQYF. DNA for the CDR3: TGTGCCAGCAGCCAGGACAGCTACATTCAGTACTTC.

The V and J genes are TRBV7-9 and TRBJ2-7; TRBD2 matches at 10 bases. Germline lookup yields CDR1 SEHNR and CDR2 FQNEAQ (reference sequence). The CDR3 loop spans 15 amino acids. V trimming: 4 bases; J trimming: 3 bases; junction bases outside the gene matches: 6. CDR3 protein: CASSYQTSGYYEQYF. CDR3 DNA sequence: TGTGCCAGCAGCTACCAGACTAGCGGGTACTACGAGCAGTACTTC. Supplemented by reference TRBV7-9 and TRBJ2-7, the full variable domain reads DTGVSQNPRHKITKRGQNVTFRCDPISEHNRLYWYRQTLGQGPEFLTYFQNEAQLEKSRLLSDRFSAERPKGSFSTLEIQRTEQGDSAMYLCASSYQTSGYYEQYFGPGTRLTVT.

V usage is TRBV5-4 and J usage is TRBJ2-1, with 7 bases lining up with TRBD2. This CDR3 is built from 16 residues. Germline values: CDR1 SGHNT, CDR2 YYREEE (reference sequence). Unmatched junction bases numbered 8, after V lost 2 bases and J lost 3 bases. The CDR3 region has the DNA TGTGCCAGCAGCTTTGAGAGCGGGGCCGTCTACAATGAGCAGTTCTTC. Translating it yields CASSFESGAVYNEQFF.

V and J are TRBV27 and TRBJ2-5, with TRBD2 matching over 7 bases. The CDR3 runs to 18 residues. From germline, CDR1 is MNHEY and CDR2 SMNVEV (reference sequence). The trim removed 5 bases at V and 4 bases at J, leaving 19 bases unmatched. This CDR3 reads CASSAGPWPSGVLETQYF. DNA for the CDR3: TGTGCCAGCAGTGCCGGGCCCTGGCCGAGCGGGGTTTTAGAGACCCAGTACTTC.

The chain recombines TRBV11-2 with TRBJ1-2; 10 nucleotides line up with TRBD1. The CDR3 extends over 15 amino acids. CDR1 is SGHAT and CDR2 is FQNNGV in the germline V gene. V lost 2 bases, J lost 5 bases, and 5 bases stayed unmatched. The CDR3 loop reads CASSLTGTGAYGYTF. Written as DNA, the CDR3 is TGTGCCAGCAGCTTAACGGGGACAGGGGCGTATGGCTACACCTTC.

This rearrangement joins TRBV19 to TRBJ2-5; 10 bases are a match to TRBD2. The J call may be in error: the DNA end matches TRBJ2-7 better. The CDR3 has 16 residues. The germline gives CDR1 LNHDA, CDR2 SQIVND (reference sequence). The CDR3 DNA sequence: TGTGCCAGTAGTATTCCTACTAGCGGGATCCCCTACGAGCAGTACTTC. Amino acid sequence: CASSIPTSGIPYEQYF.

The chain has TRBV18 and TRBJ1-2; D perhaps matches TRBD1 (6 bases). This CDR3 is 15 amino acids long. CDR1 and CDR2 (germline): KGHSH, LQKENI. V lost 5 bases, J lost 8 bases, and 21 bases lay in between. The CDR3 loop is CASSVRDTGRDGYTF. The CDR3 DNA sequence: TGTGCCAGCTCAGTACGGGATACAGGGAGGGACGGCTACACCTTC. Filled out from reference TRBV18 and TRBJ1-2, the complete variable domain reads NAGVMQNPRHLVRRRGQEARLRCSPMKGHSHVYWYRQLPEEGLKFMVYLQKENIIDESGMPKERFSAEFPKEGPSILRIQQVVRGDSAAYFCASSVRDTGRDGYTFGSGTRLTVV.

The CDR3 reads CAVFRGSNQPQHF. The CDR3 DNA reads TGTGCCGTGTTTCGGGGTAGCAATCAGCCCCAGCATTTT. V gene TRBV28 combines with J gene TRBJ1-5; D call uncertain. The V gene lost 11 bases and the J gene lost 0 bases, with 11 bases spanning the gap. Germline-derived CDR1 and CDR2 are MDHEN and SYDVKM. This CDR3 is built from 13 residues.

A single count supports this clone. V usage is TRBV10-2 and J usage is TRBJ2-5; perhaps TRBD2 as D (5 bases). The J call could be wrong; TRBJ2-7 is a better fit for the DNA end. Germline CDR1 and CDR2: WSHSY and SAAADI. The CDR3 sequence is 13 residues long. CDR3 sequence reads: CASSGTAAYEQYF. In DNA form, the CDR3 reads TGCGCCAGCAGTGGGACTGCCGCCTACGAGCAGTACTTC.

The V gene is TRBV2, the J gene TRBJ1-5; D may be TRBD1 (5 bases). CDR1 SNHLY and CDR2 FYNNEI come from the germline V gene. The CDR3 has 16 residues. V gave up 4 bases and J gave up 2 bases, with 15 bases separating them. The CDR3 sequence is CASSGTRGRGNQPQHF. The DNA of the CDR3 is TGTGCCAGCAGTGGCACCCGGGGGAGAGGCAATCAGCCCCAGCATTTT.

V gene TRBV15 combines with J gene TRBJ1-6; possibly TRBD1 for D (5 bases). From germline, CDR1 is LNHNV and CDR2 YYDKDF (reference sequence). V was pared by 5 bases and J by 4 bases, with 9 bases between. This CDR3 spans 14 amino acids. The CDR3 reads CATSPGGYNSPLHF. The DNA of the CDR3 is TGTGCCACCAGCCCCGGGGGTTATAATTCACCCCTCCACTTT. Together with reference TRBV15 and TRBJ1-6, the CDR3 gives the full variable domain: DAMVIQNPRYQVTQFGKPVTLSCSQTLNHNVMYWYQQKSSQAPKLLFHYYDKDFNNEADTPDNFQSRRPNTSFCFLDIRSPGLGDTAMYLCATSPGGYNSPLHFGNGTRLTVT.

Points on this clone: One end of the junction varies from germline; a read error may be responsible. The genes are TRBV7-7 and TRBJ2-1; possibly TRBD1 for D (7 bases). Germline CDR1 SSHAT, CDR2 FNYEAQ (reference sequence). The CDR3 consists of 13 residues. The CDR3 nucleotides are TGTGCTAGCAGCTTGCCAGGGGGGAATGAGCAGTTCTTC. This gives the protein CASSLPGGNEQFF.

V is TRBV7-3 and J is TRBJ1-2; 9 bases are shared with TRBD1. The J segment lost 8 bases and the V segment lost 5 bases, leaving 15 bases of the junction unmatched. The CDR3 is 16 residues long. Germline values: CDR1 SGHTA, CDR2 FQGTGA. In DNA form, the CDR3 reads TGTGCCAGCAGCCCGATACCCACGACAGGGGGGGAGGGCTACACCTTC. This encodes CASSPIPTTGGEGYTF.

This rearrangement joins TRBV7-9 to TRBJ2-5; TRBD1 matches 9 bases. CDR1 and CDR2 from the germline V gene are SEHNR and FQNEAQ (reference sequence). The V and J ends lost 0 bases and 5 bases, in that order; junction bases with no gene match: 7. The CDR3 contains 16 residues. The CDR3 DNA reads as TGTGCCAGCAGCTTAGCCCAACAGGGGGCCATGGAGACCCAGTACTTC. It encodes CASSLAQQGAMETQYF.

This clone came up once. The chain combines TRBV19 with TRBJ2-4, with D possibly TRBD2 on 6 matching bases. Germline CDR1 and CDR2: LNHDA and SQIVND (reference sequence). There are 14 residues in the CDR3. V lost 1 base and J 8 bases, leaving 12 bases between the germline ends. This CDR3 reads CASSIGWEADIQYF. The CDR3 nucleotides are TGTGCCAGTAGTATAGGTTGGGAGGCGGACATTCAGTACTTC.

V gene TRBV6-1 combines with J gene TRBJ2-5; D not resolved. Trimming removed 3 bases at V and 5 bases at J, with 16 bases between. Germline lookup yields CDR1 MNHNS and CDR2 SASEGT. This CDR3 comprises 15 residues. CDR3 residues: CASSDGPTTGETQYF. The CDR3 DNA reads TGTGCCAGCAGTGATGGCCCTACCACCGGGGAGACCCAGTACTTC.

This chain joins TRBV7-8 and TRBJ2-3; TRBD2 aligns across 7 bases. CDR3 length: 12 residues. Germline V gene lookup returns CDR1 SGHVS and CDR2 FQNEAQ. V dropped 5 bases and J dropped 9; count of bases not matched to a gene: 5. CDR3 region: CASSGGGLTQYF. The CDR3 bases are TGTGCCAGCAGCGGGGGGGGACTGACGCAGTATTTT. The full variable domain, its missing parts supplied by reference TRBV7-8 and TRBJ2-3, is GAGVSQSPRYKVAKRGQDVALRCDPISGHVSLFWYQQALGQGPEFLTYFQNEAQLDKSGLPSDRFFAERPEGSVSTLKIQRTQQEDSAVYLCASSGGGLTQYFGPGTRLTVL.

The chain combines TRBV11-3 with TRBJ2-1; D possibly corresponds to TRBD1 (5 bases). There are 12 residues in the CDR3. Per the germline V gene, CDR1 is SGHNT and CDR2 is YENEEA. The V end was cut by 4 bases, the J end by 7 bases, with 8 bases between. CDR3: CASSSRENEQFF. The CDR3 bases are TGTGCCAGCAGCTCCAGGGAAAATGAGCAGTTCTTC. The complete variable domain, with remaining parts taken from reference TRBV11-3 and TRBJ2-1, reads EAGVVQSPRYKIIEKKQPVAFWCNPISGHNTLYWYLQNLGQGPELLIRYENEEAVDDSQLPKDRFSAERLKGVDSTLKIQPAELGDSAVYLCASSSRENEQFFGPGTRLTVL.

J is TRBJ2-5 and V is TRBV7-2; D uncertain. Trimming removed 0 bases at V and 5 bases at J, with 10 bases between. The CDR3 totals 14 residues. Germline V gives CDR1 SGHTA, CDR2 FQGNSA. The CDR3 DNA follows: TGTGCCAGCAGCTTAGCGGCAGGTTGGGAGACCCAGTACTTC. Its translation is CASSLAAGWETQYF.

The chain carries TRBV28 and TRBJ1-2; perhaps TRBD1 as D (5 bases). This CDR3 spans 14 amino acids. The germline V gene has CDR1 MDHEN and CDR2 SYDVKM. V was clipped by 8 bases and J by 10 bases, with 23 bases between them. The DNA of the CDR3 is TGTGCCAGCGGTTCGCGGGGCCGGCCGGGCGTCTACACCTTC. Protein sequence: CASGSRGRPGVYTF.

The rearrangement joins TRBV7-9 to TRBJ1-2, with 8 bases aligning to TRBD1. The V segment lost 3 bases and the J segment 4 bases; nucleotides outside the gene matches: 7. CDR3 length equals 15 residues. Looked up from germline, CDR1 is SEHNR and CDR2 is FQNEAQ (reference sequence). The CDR3 region is CASSFAFQGAYGYTF. Written as DNA, the CDR3 is TGTGCCAGCAGCTTTGCATTCCAGGGGGCCTATGGCTACACCTTC.

The chain employs TRBV27 and TRBJ2-1; D gene ambiguous. Germline CDR1 MNHEY, CDR2 SMNVEV (reference sequence). Trimming shortened V by 0 bases and J by 5 bases, and 11 bases separated the two germline ends. There are 15 residues in the CDR3. The CDR3 bases are TGTGCCAGCAGTTTATCGGGCAGGCATCACAATGAGCAGTTCTTC. Translated: CASSLSGRHHNEQFF.

The gene calls are TRBV30 and TRBJ1-2, with 7 bases identical to TRBD1. This CDR3 spans 14 amino acids. Germline V gene lookup returns CDR1 GTSNPN and CDR2 SVGIG (reference sequence). The J segment lost 5 bases and the V segment lost 5 bases, leaving 11 bases of the junction unmatched. The CDR3 nucleotides read TGTGCCTGGGTTATTGAGGGACAGAGTTATGGCTACACCTTC. The encoded protein is CAWVIEGQSYGYTF.

The rearrangement links TRBV13 to TRBJ1-2; 9 nucleotides agree with TRBD1. V lost 4 bases and J lost 8; bases outside the gene matches: 8. Looked up from germline, CDR1 is PRHDT and CDR2 is FYEKMQ (reference sequence). The CDR3 length is 14 residues. CDR3: CASSYRTGAGGYTF. The CDR3 nucleotides are TGTGCCAGCAGCTACAGGACAGGGGCTGGCGGCTACACCTTC.

The chain joins TRBV10-1 to TRBJ2-3; tentatively, D is TRBD1 (5 bases). This CDR3 is built from 14 residues. In germline, CDR1 is WNHNN, CDR2 SYGVQD (reference sequence). Trimming took off 5 bases at V and 1 base at J, with 10 bases between the two ends. CDR3: CASSKTVRTDTQYF. CDR3 coding DNA: TGCGCCAGCAGTAAGACAGTTCGCACAGATACGCAGTATTTT.